Below, 24 T cell receptor beta chains from the same sample are listed, as sequenced in a study of blood T cell repertoires in COVID-19. Some clones are missing from TCRdb's copy, which holds only in-frame ones; the method was immunoSEQ multiplex PCR. This sample has roughly 41,000 clones; roughly 88% occur once, and the top ten carry about 11%. The specimen was peripheral blood. These receptors all come from a man in his 60s with active COVID-19.

The J gene is TRBJ1-4, the V gene TRBV6-2 or TRBV6-3; 7 nucleotides line up with TRBD1. This CDR3 has 14 amino acids. The ends lost 6 bases at V and 1 base at J; junction bases unmatched: 2. The germline V gene has CDR1 MNHEY and CDR2 SVGEGT. The CDR3 loop is CASSPGGTNEKLFF. The CDR3 DNA sequence: TGTGCCAGCAGCCCAGGGGGAACTAATGAAAAACTGTTTTTT.

This clone came up once. V and J are TRBV19 and TRBJ1-2; D perhaps matches TRBD1 (5 bases). Looked up from germline, CDR1 is LNHDA and CDR2 is SQIVND (reference sequence). Trimming stripped 5 bases from V and 6 bases from J, with 16 bases between. CDR3 length: 14 amino acids. CDR3 loop: CASSSKGLRNGYTF. The CDR3 DNA reads as TGTGCCAGTAGTTCAAAGGGGTTGCGGAATGGCTACACCTTC.

V is TRBV6-5 and J is TRBJ2-5; D unclear. Germline CDR1 and CDR2: MNHEY and SVGAGI. CDR3 length: 10 residues. The ends were cut back, 6 bases at V and 5 bases at J, with 4 bases in the middle. CDR3 coding DNA: TGTGCCAGCAGGGGCGAGACCCAGTACTTC. This codes for CASRGETQYF.

J is TRBJ2-7 and V is TRBV27; possibly TRBD2 for D (5 bases). The CDR3 is 13 amino acids. Trimming removed 5 bases from V and 3 bases from J, with 11 bases in between. Germline loops: CDR1 MNHEY, CDR2 SMNVEV (reference sequence). As DNA, the CDR3 is TGTGCCAGCAGTCCGAGGGTGCTCTACGAGCAGTACTTC. Its protein product is CASSPRVLYEQYF.

The chain has TRBV5-1 and TRBJ1-2, with D unresolved. The CDR3 extends over 13 amino acids. The germline V gene encodes CDR1 SGHRS and CDR2 YFSETQ. Trimming stripped 5 bases from V and 3 bases from J, with 11 bases between. CDR3 protein: CASSQSGDYGYTF. The CDR3, as DNA: TGCGCCAGCAGTCAGTCCGGGGACTATGGCTACACCTTC.

This chain connects TRBV5-1 to TRBJ1-5, with D possibly matching TRBD1 (5 bases). Looked up from germline, CDR1 is SGHRS and CDR2 is YFSETQ. This CDR3 region has 15 residues. V gave up 4 bases and J gave up 6 bases, with 17 bases separating them. CDR3 sequence reads: CASSAEVGGGQPQHF. In DNA form, the CDR3 reads TGCGCCAGCAGCGCGGAGGTGGGGGGTGGTCAGCCCCAGCATTTT.

V gene TRBV7-2 combines with J gene TRBJ2-3; 9 bases agree with TRBD2. After removal of 5 bases from V and 9 bases from J, the junction contained 15 bases not matched to a gene. CDR3 length: 16 residues. CDR1 and CDR2 (germline): SGHTA, FQGNSA. As DNA, the CDR3 is TGTGCCAGCAGCCCGTTGGGCGGGAGGGTCCCGGGAACGCAGTATTTT. Protein product: CASSPLGGRVPGTQYF.

The chain links TRBV7-2 to TRBJ2-5, with 9 bases identical to TRBD2. This CDR3 region has 17 residues. Germline CDR1 and CDR2: SGHTA and FQGNSA. V lost 4 bases, J lost 2 bases, and 11 bases stayed unmatched. CDR3 DNA sequence: TGTGCCAGCAGCTCCAAGCCGAGACTAGCGGAACAAGAGACCCAGTACTTC. Translated: CASSSKPRLAEQETQYF.

This clone was counted a single time. J is TRBJ2-7 and V is TRBV30; TRBD2 matches 8 bases. With 2 bases clipped from V and 4 bases from J, the junction kept 7 bases outside the gene matches. This CDR3 contains 14 residues. Germline values: CDR1 GTSNPN, CDR2 SVGIG (reference sequence). The CDR3 coding sequence is TGTGCCTGGAGTCCGGGACTAGTCGGGTACGAGCAGTACTTC. This encodes CAWSPGLVGYEQYF.

This clone was detected only a few times. The V gene is TRBV7-3, the J gene TRBJ2-7, with 8 bases lining up with TRBD2. The V gene's germline CDR1 is SGHTA and CDR2 FQGTGA. V shed 5 bases, J shed 0 bases, and the junction held 9 bases outside the gene matches. The CDR3 sequence is 16 residues long. The CDR3 nucleotides are TGTGCCAGCAGCCACGGGAATAGCGGGGTCTCCTACGAGCAGTACTTC. Translation: CASSHGNSGVSYEQYF.

This clone was detected once. V gene TRBV2 combines with J gene TRBJ2-3; 12 nucleotides line up with TRBD2. The CDR3 is 15 residues long. The V segment lost 8 bases and the J segment 1 base; nucleotides outside the gene matches: 4. Per germline, CDR1 SNHLY and CDR2 FYNNEI. The CDR3 sequence is CASGLAGLRTDTQYF. In DNA, the CDR3 is TGTGCCAGCGGACTAGCGGGACTTCGCACAGATACGCAGTATTTT.

The J gene is TRBJ1-2, the V gene TRBV25-1; 10 bases are a match to TRBD1. Germline trimming cut 3 bases from V and 3 bases from J; bases unmatched to any gene: 7. Germline CDR1 is MGHDK and CDR2 is SYGVNS. The CDR3 covers 16 residues. The CDR3 loop reads CASSDPRQGADYGYTF. Here the CDR3 DNA reads TGTGCCAGCAGTGACCCTCGACAGGGGGCGGACTATGGCTACACCTTC.

The J gene is TRBJ1-5, the V gene TRBV19; the D is unclear. Trimming left V 2 bases short and J 2 bases short, with 7 bases between. The germline V gene has CDR1 LNHDA and CDR2 SQIVND (reference sequence). The CDR3 runs 14 residues. The chain's CDR3 is CASSISPGNQPQHF. CDR3 coding DNA: TGTGCCAGTAGTATAAGCCCCGGCAATCAGCCCCAGCATTTT.

The chain recombines TRBV27 with TRBJ2-7, with D possibly being TRBD2 (6 bases). Trimming shortened V by 2 bases and J by 6 bases, and 11 bases separated the two germline ends. This CDR3 contains 13 residues. CDR1 is MNHEY, CDR2 SMNVEV, per germline (reference sequence). The CDR3 nucleotides read TGTGCCAGCAGTTTAGTTTCCGGGGGCGAGCAGTACTTC. Residues: CASSLVSGGEQYF.

In this sample, this clone turned up a few times. This chain connects TRBV28 to TRBJ1-3; D might be TRBD1 (5 bases). CDR3 length: 17 amino acids. Germline CDR1 is MDHEN and CDR2 is SYDVKM. V lost 2 bases and J 0 bases, leaving 14 bases between the germline ends. Written as DNA, the CDR3 is TGTGCCAGCAGTTTAGATCTGACAGCGAGCTCTGGAAACACCATATATTTT. Protein sequence: CASSLDLTASSGNTIYF.

This clone was found a few times. Here the CDR3 reads CAISEPGNQPQHF. The CDR3 DNA follows: TGTGCCATCAGTGAACCGGGCAATCAGCCCCAGCATTTT. The V gene is TRBV10-3, the J gene TRBJ1-5; D ambiguous. Germline V gene data show CDR1 as ENHRY and CDR2 as SYGVKD. V was cut by 3 bases and J by 2 bases, with 5 bases left in between. This CDR3 comprises 13 residues.

The gene calls are TRBV7-3 and TRBJ2-3; 7 nucleotides align to TRBD1. The CDR3 has 13 amino acids. CDR1 is SGHTA and CDR2 is FQGTGA in the germline V gene. Unmatched junction bases numbered 5, after V lost 5 bases and J lost 6 bases. In DNA form, the CDR3 reads TGTGCCAGCAGCCCGACAGGGTGGGATACGCAGTATTTT. Translating it yields CASSPTGWDTQYF. Looking up the rest from reference TRBV7-3 and TRBJ2-3 gives the full variable domain: GAGVSQTPSNKVTEKGKYVELRCDPISGHTALYWYRQSLGQGPEFLIYFQGTGAADDSGLPNDRFFAVRPEGSVSTLKIQRTERGDSAVYLCASSPTGWDTQYFGPGTRLTVL.

This clone was recorded only once. V gene TRBV6-5 combines with J gene TRBJ1-3; D gene uncertain. Trimming took 7 bases from V and 0 from J, leaving 10 bases between them. The V gene's germline CDR1 is MNHEY and CDR2 SVGAGI. The CDR3 spans 14 residues. The CDR3 DNA sequence: TGTGCCAGCAAGGAGCGGTTCTCTGGAAACACCATATATTTT. It translates to CASKERFSGNTIYF.

This clone appeared a single time. The CDR3 loop reads CASSLGNLGHNTEAFF. DNA of the CDR3: TGCGCCAGCAGCTTGGGGAACTTGGGGCATAACACTGAAGCTTTCTTT. The gene calls are TRBV5-1 and TRBJ1-1; weak D call: TRBD1 (5 bases). CDR3 length: 16 amino acids. V lost 0 bases, J lost 2 bases, and 14 bases lay in between. Per the germline V gene, CDR1 is SGHRS and CDR2 is YFSETQ.

This sequence joins TRBV6-1 and TRBJ1-5; TRBD1 matches at 8 bases. Germline V gene lookup returns CDR1 MNHNS and CDR2 SASEGT. This CDR3 is built from 16 residues. V shed 2 bases and J 1 base; nucleotides not matched to a gene: 4. The CDR3 sequence: CASSETGGISNQPQHF. DNA of the CDR3: TGTGCCAGCAGTGAAACAGGGGGGATAAGCAATCAGCCCCAGCATTTT.

The chain combines TRBV4-1 with TRBJ2-2, with a tentative D call TRBD1 (5 bases). Germline V gene lookup returns CDR1 MGHRA and CDR2 YSYEKL. This CDR3 has 14 residues. V was pared by 7 bases and J by 1 base, with 10 bases between. CDR3 region: CASTPGQNTGELFF. In nucleotides, the CDR3 is TGCGCCAGCACCCCAGGACAGAACACCGGGGAGCTGTTTTTT.

The chain combines TRBV11-2 with TRBJ1-4; perhaps TRBD1 as D (6 bases). The CDR3 is 14 residues long. Germline assignment: CDR1 SGHAT and CDR2 FQNNGV. The V gene lost 5 bases and the J gene lost 6 bases, with 13 bases spanning the gap. CDR3 region: CASSPQGQDEKLFF. Here the CDR3 DNA reads TGTGCCAGCAGCCCACAGGGTCAGGATGAAAAACTGTTTTTT.

The chain has TRBV6-5 and TRBJ1-1; no clear D. The germline V gene has CDR1 MNHEY and CDR2 SVGAGI. V lost 6 bases, J lost 7 bases, and 15 bases lay in between. This CDR3 contains 13 residues. The CDR3 is CASSYTIESEAFF. CDR3 bases: TGTGCCAGCAGCTATACGATAGAGAGTGAAGCTTTCTTT.

V usage is TRBV6-1 and J usage is TRBJ2-3; 7 bases fit TRBD2. Germline lookup yields CDR1 MNHNS and CDR2 SASEGT. The junction had 3 bases not matched to a gene; V was cut back by 1 base and J by 5 bases. This CDR3 has 14 residues. The CDR3 region has the DNA TGTGCCAGCAGTGAAGGACTAGCAGGAGATACGCAGTATTTT. Translated, it gives CASSEGLAGDTQYF.